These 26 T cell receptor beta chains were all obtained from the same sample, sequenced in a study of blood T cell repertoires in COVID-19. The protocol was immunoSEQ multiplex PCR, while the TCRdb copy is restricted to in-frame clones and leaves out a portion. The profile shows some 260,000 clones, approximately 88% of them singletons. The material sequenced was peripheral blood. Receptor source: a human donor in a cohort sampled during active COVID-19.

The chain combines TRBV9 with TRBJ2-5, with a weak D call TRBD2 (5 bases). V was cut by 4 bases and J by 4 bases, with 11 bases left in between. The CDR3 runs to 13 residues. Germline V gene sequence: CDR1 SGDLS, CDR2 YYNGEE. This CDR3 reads CASSPRSGETQYF. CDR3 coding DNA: TGTGCCAGCAGCCCCAGGAGCGGAGAGACCCAGTACTTC.

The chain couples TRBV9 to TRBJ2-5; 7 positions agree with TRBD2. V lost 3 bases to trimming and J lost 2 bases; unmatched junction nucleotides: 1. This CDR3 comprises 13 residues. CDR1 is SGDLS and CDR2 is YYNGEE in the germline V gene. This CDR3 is CASSGLAQETQYF. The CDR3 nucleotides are TGTGCCAGCAGCGGACTAGCACAAGAGACCCAGTACTTC.

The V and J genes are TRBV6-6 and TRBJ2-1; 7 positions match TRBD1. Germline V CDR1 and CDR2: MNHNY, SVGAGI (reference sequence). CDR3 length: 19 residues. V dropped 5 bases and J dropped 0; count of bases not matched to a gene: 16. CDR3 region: CASSPPGQIMTSSYNEQFF. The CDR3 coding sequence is TGTGCCAGCAGTCCCCCGGGACAGATAATGACGAGCTCCTACAATGAGCAGTTCTTC.

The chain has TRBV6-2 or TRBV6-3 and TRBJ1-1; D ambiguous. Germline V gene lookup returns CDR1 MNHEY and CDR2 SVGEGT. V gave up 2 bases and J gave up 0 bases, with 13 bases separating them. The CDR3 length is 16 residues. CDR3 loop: CASSYIRERVNTEAFF. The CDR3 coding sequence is TGTGCCAGCAGTTACATCCGGGAGCGAGTGAACACTGAAGCTTTCTTT.

CDR3 in DNA: TGCGCCAGCAGGGCCGGGACTAGCCAGGTCACAGATACGCAGTATTTT. Protein sequence: CASRAGTSQVTDTQYF. The V call is TRBV5-1, the J call TRBJ2-3; 9 positions match TRBD2. J gave up 2 bases and V 5 bases, and 9 bases lay outside the gene matches. In germline, CDR1 is SGHRS, CDR2 YFSETQ. The CDR3 length is 16 residues.

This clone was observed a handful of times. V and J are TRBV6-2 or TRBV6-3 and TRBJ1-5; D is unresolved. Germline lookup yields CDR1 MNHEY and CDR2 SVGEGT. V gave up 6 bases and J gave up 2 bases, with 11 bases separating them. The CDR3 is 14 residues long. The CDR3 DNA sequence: TGTGCCAGCAGCAAGGAGGGCCGCAATCAGCCCCAGCATTTT. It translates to CASSKEGRNQPQHF.

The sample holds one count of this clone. The CDR3 is CASSYLGTDNSPLHF. The CDR3 coding sequence is TGTGCCAGCAGTTACCTGGGCACCGATAATTCACCCCTCCACTTT. The chain recombines TRBV6-2 or TRBV6-3 with TRBJ1-6, with no clear D. The V end lost 2 bases, the J end lost 5 bases, and 10 bases lay between the germline ends. This CDR3 region has 15 residues. Per the germline V gene, CDR1 is MNHEY and CDR2 is SVGEGT.

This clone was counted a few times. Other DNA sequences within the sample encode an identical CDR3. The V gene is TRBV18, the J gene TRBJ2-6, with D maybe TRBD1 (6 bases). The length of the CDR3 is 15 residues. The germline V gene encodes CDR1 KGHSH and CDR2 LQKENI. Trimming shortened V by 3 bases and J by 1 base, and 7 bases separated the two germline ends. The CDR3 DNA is TGTGCCAGCTCACCGACAGGTTCTGGGGCCAACGTCCTGACTTTC. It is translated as CASSPTGSGANVLTF. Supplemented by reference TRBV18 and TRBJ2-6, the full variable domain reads NAGVMQNPRHLVRRRGQEARLRCSPMKGHSHVYWYRQLPEEGLKFMVYLQKENIIDESGMPKERFSAEFPKEGPSILRIQQVVRGDSAAYFCASSPTGSGANVLTFGAGSRLTVL.

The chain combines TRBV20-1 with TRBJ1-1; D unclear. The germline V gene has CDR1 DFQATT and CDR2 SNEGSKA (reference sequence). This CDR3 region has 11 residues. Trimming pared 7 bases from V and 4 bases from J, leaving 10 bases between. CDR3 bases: TGCAGTGGGGAGAGAGGCACTGAAGCTTTCTTT. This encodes CSGERGTEAFF.

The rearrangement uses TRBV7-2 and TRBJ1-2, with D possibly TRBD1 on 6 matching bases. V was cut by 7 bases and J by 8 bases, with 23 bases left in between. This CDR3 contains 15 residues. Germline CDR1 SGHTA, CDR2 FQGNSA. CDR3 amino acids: CASNPGKTGIGGYTF. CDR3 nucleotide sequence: TGTGCCAGCAATCCCGGGAAAACAGGGATAGGAGGCTACACCTTC.

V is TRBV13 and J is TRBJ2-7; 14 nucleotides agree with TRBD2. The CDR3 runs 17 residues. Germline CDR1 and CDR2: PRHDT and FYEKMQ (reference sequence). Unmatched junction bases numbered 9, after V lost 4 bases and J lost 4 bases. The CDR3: CASSSRSGLAGVYEQYF. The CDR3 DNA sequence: TGTGCCAGCAGCTCGAGATCGGGACTAGCGGGAGTTTACGAGCAGTACTTC.

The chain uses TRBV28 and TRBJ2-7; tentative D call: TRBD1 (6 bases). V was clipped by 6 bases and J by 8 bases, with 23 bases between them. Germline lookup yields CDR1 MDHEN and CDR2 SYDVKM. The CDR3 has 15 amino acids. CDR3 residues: CASRTPGHQRLQQYF. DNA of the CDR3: TGTGCCAGCAGGACACCGGGACACCAGCGCCTGCAGCAGTACTTC.

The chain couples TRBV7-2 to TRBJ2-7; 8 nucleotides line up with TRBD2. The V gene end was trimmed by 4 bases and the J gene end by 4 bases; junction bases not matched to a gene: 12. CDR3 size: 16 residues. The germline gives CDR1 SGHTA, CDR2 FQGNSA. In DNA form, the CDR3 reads TGTGCCAGCAGCTCCCCGGGACTAGTCTATGAATACGAGCAGTACTTC. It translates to CASSSPGLVYEYEQYF.

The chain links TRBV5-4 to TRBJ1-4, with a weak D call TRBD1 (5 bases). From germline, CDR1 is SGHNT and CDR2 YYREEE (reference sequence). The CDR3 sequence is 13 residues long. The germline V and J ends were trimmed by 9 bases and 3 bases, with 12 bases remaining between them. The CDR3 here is CAMGGKPNEKLFF. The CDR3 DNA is TGTGCCATGGGGGGGAAGCCTAATGAAAAACTGTTTTTT.

CDR3 DNA: TGTGCCAGCCGGGGGGCGGGAGGCGGCGAGCAGTACTTC. Translating gives CASRGAGGGEQYF. V usage is TRBV6-5 and J usage is TRBJ2-7, with 8 bases matching TRBD2. CDR1 and CDR2 from the germline V gene are MNHEY and SVGAGI. This CDR3 contains 13 residues. Germline trimming cut 8 bases from V and 6 bases from J; bases unmatched to any gene: 9.

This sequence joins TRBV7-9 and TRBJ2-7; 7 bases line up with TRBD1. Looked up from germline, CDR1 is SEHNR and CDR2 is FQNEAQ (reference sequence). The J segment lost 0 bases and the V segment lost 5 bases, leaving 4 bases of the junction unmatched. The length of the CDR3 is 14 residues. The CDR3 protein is CASSPGTDSYEQYF. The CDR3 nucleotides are TGTGCCAGCAGCCCCGGGACAGACTCCTACGAGCAGTACTTC.

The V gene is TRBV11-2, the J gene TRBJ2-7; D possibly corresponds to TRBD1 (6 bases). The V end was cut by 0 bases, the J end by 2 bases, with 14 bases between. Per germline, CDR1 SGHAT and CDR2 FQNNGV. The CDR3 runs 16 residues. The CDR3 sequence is CASSLDDRTETYEQYF. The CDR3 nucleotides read TGTGCCAGCAGCTTAGATGACAGGACAGAAACCTACGAGCAGTACTTC.

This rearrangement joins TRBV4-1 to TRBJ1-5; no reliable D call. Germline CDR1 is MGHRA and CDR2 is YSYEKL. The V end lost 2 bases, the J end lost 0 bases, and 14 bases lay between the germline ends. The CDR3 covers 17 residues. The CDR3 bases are TGCGCCAGCAGCCAACCCCTCCATCGGGGTAGCAATCAGCCCCAGCATTTT. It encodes CASSQPLHRGSNQPQHF.

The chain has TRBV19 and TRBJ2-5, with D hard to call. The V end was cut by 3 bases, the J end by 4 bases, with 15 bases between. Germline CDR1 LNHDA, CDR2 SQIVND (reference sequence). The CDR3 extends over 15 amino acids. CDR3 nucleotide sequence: TGTGCCAGTAGTATGGGCACCCAGTCGGCAGAGACCCAGTACTTC. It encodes CASSMGTQSAETQYF. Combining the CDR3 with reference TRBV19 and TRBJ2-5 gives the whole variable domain DGGITQSPKYLFRKEGQNVTLSCEQNLNHDAMYWYRQDPGQGLRLIYYSQIVNDFQKGDIAEGYSVSREKKESFPLTVTSAQKNPTAFYLCASSMGTQSAETQYFGPGTRLLVL.

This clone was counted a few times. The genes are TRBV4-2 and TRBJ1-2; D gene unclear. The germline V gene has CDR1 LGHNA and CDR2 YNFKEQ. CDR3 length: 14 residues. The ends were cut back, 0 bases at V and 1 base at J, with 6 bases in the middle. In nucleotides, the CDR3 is TGTGCCAGCAGCCAAGATAACAGTAACTATGGCTACACCTTC. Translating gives CASSQDNSNYGYTF.

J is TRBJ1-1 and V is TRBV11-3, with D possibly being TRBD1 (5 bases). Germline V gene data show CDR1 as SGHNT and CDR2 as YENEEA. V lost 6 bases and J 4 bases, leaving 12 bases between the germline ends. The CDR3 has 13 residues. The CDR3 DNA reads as TGTGCCAGCAGTCAAGGCAGGGTCACTGAAGCTTTCTTT. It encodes CASSQGRVTEAFF. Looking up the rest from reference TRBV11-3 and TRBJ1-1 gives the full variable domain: EAGVVQSPRYKIIEKKQPVAFWCNPISGHNTLYWYLQNLGQGPELLIRYENEEAVDDSQLPKDRFSAERLKGVDSTLKIQPAELGDSAVYLCASSQGRVTEAFFGQGTRLTVV.

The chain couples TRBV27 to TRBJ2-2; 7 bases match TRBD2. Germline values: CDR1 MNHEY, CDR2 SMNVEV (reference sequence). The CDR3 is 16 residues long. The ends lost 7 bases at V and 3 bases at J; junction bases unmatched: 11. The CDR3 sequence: CASISLGGFDTGELFF. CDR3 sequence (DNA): TGTGCCAGCATCTCCCTGGGGGGGTTTGACACCGGGGAGCTGTTTTTT.

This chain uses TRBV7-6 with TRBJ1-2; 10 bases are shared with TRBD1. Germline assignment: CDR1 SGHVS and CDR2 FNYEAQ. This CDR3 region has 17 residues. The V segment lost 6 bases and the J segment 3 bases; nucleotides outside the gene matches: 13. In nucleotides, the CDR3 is TGTGCCAGCAGTGAAGACATCGGGACAGGGGCCCACTATGGCTACACCTTC. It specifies CASSEDIGTGAHYGYTF.

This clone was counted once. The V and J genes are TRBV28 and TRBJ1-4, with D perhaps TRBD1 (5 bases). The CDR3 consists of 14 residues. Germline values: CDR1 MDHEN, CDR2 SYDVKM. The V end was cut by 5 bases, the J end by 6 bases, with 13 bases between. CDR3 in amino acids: CASSRDSDHEKLFF. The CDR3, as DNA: TGTGCCAGCAGTCGAGACAGTGATCATGAAAAACTGTTTTTT.

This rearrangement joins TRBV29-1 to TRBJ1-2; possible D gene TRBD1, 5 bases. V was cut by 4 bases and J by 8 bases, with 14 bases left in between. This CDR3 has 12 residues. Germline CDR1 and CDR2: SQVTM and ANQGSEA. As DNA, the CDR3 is TGCAGCGTTGGGATGGGGGGGGAAGGCTACACCTTC. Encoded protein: CSVGMGGEGYTF.

The CDR3 region is CASSVAGGNQPQHF. The CDR3 DNA reads TGTGCCAGCAGCGTAGCAGGGGGCAATCAGCCCCAGCATTTT. V gene TRBV9 combines with J gene TRBJ1-5, with a weak D call TRBD1 (6 bases). V lost 0 bases and J 2 bases, leaving 6 bases between the germline ends. The V gene's germline CDR1 is SGDLS and CDR2 YYNGEE. The length of the CDR3 is 14 residues.